This TCR beta chain originates from a study of CD8+CD57+ T cells in acquired aplastic anemia. The template used for profiling TCR beta VDJ and CDR3 was genomic DNA. TCRdb re-analysed the reads in MiXCR, keeping a single row per CDR3 protein. The sample holds around 210,000 distinct CDR3 sequences; 65% are singletons and the top ten take around 58%. After removal of 1 base from V and 4 bases from J, the junction contained 11 bases not matched to a gene. The CDR3 has 16 amino acids. CDR1 and CDR2 from the germline V gene are DFQATT and SNEGSKA (reference sequence). Patients included in sequencing had previously demonstrated CD8+CD57+ cell expansion by flow cytometry.

The V and J genes are TRBV20-1 and TRBJ2-7; 9 positions match TRBD1. The TCR sequence derives from a human donor with aplastic anemia. Sequencing was carried out using sorted CD4+, CD8+, or CD8+CD57+ T cells (not recorded which) from PBMCs. CDR3 DNA sequence: TGCAGTGCTAGAGGTTTGAGTGACAGGGGGTCATACGAGCAGTACTTC. Its translation: CSARGLSDRGSYEQYF.